Sequencing of this T cell receptor (beta chain) was carried out in a study of T cells in Graves' hyperthyroidism and ophthalmopathy. Study information: The blood sample was taken at first diagnosis, before treatment began. Points from the study as a whole: Most thyroid clonotypes with frequency above 0.001 were detected in blood. The model's output predicted ophthalmopathy at a median of roughly 6.9 months prior to onset.

This clonotype came up a few times. What it recognizes is unknown. Amplified regions were TCR beta CDR3 sequences from RNA transcripts. TCR CDR3 underwent first-round RT-PCR with the HTBI primer set. TCRdb re-called the multiplex PCR reads through MiXCR, storing one row per CDR3 protein. The sample lists 540,000 or so distinct CDR3 sequences, approximately 14% occurring once. Diagnosis of hyperthyroidism was new in patients aged 18 to 65, and its duration was under 2 months. Looked up from germline, CDR1 is MDHEN and CDR2 is SYDVKM. This CDR3 spans 15 amino acids. V was pared by 8 bases and J by 0 bases, with 14 bases between.

The sequence came from a woman in her thirties with Graves' hyperthyroidism. The gene calls are TRBV28 and TRBJ2-4; a possible D gene is TRBD2 (5 bases). What was sequenced was blood. CDR3 sequence: CASSQRLLAKNIQYF. CDR3 DNA: TGTGCCAGCTCCCAGCGGCTACTAGCCAAAAACATTCAGTACTTC.